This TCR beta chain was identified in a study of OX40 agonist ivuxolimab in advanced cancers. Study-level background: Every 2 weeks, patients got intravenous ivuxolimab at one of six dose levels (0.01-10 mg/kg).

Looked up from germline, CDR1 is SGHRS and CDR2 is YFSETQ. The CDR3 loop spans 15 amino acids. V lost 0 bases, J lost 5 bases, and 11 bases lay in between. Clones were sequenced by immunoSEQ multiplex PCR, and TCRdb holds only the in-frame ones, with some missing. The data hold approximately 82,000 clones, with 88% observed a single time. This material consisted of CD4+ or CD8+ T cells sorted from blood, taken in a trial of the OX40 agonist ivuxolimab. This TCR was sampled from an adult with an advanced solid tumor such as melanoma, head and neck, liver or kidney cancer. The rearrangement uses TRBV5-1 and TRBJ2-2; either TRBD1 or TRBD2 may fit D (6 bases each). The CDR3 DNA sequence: TGCGCCAGCAGCTTGGCTCAGGGGACTACCGGGGAGCTGTTTTTT. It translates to CASSLAQGTTGELFF.